The sequence of this T cell receptor beta chain was determined in a study of T cells in Graves' hyperthyroidism and ophthalmopathy. In the study overall: The blood sample was taken at first diagnosis, before treatment began.

Exclusion of a patient resulted from uncontrolled infection, other autoimmune disease, pregnancy or lactation. Diagnostic decisions used clinical symptoms, serum thyroxine and TRAb, thyroid ultrasound and orbital computed tomography. Using 10 ml of fresh peripheral blood, PBMCs were prepared. Researchers took RNA transcripts and amplified the TCR beta CDR3 regions from them. The TCR CDR3 first-round RT-PCR relied on the HTBI primer set. TCRdb itself ran the multiplex PCR reads through MiXCR, one entry per CDR3 protein. The sample consists of about 250,000 distinct CDR3 sequences, around 22% of them appearing once. There are 17 residues in the CDR3. Germline CDR1 is SGHAT and CDR2 is FQNNGV. V dropped 0 bases and J dropped 0 bases, with 11 bases sitting between them. This clonotype was observed a few times.

The sequenced sample was blood. This clonotype originated in a young man with Graves' ophthalmopathy. V usage is TRBV11-2 and J usage is TRBJ1-4; D perhaps matches TRBD1 (6 bases). The CDR3 DNA is TGTGCCAGCAGCTTAGATCAAAACAGGGCAACTAATGAAAAACTGTTTTTT. This translates into CASSLDQNRATNEKLFF.